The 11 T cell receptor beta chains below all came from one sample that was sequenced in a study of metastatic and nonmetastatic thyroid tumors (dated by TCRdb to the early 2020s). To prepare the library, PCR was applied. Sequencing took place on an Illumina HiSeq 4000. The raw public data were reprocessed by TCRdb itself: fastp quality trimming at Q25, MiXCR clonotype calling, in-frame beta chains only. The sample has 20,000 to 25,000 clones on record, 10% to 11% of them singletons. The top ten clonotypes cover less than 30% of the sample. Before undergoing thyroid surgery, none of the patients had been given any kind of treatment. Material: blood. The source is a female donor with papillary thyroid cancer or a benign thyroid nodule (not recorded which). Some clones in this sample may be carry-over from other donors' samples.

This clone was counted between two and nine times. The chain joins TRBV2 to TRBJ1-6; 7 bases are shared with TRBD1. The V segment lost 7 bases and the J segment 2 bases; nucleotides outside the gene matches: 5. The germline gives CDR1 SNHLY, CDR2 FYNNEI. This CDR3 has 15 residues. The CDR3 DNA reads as TGTGCCAGCAAGGGGGCCAACACCTATAATTCACCCCTCCACTTT. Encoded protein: CASKGANTYNSPLHF.

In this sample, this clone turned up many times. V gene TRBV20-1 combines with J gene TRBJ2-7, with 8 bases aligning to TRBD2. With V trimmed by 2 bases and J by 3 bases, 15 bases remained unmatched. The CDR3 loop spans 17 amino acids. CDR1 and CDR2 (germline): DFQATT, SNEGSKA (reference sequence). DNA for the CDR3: TGCAGTGCTAGAAAATTCCGGGAGGGCCTCCGTATCTACGAGCAGTACTTC. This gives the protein CSARKFREGLRIYEQYF.

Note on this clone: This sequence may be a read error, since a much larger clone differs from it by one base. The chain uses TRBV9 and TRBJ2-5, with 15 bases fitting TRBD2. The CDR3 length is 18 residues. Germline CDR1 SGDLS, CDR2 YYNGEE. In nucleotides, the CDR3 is TGTGCCAGCAGTTACGGGACTAGCGGGAGGCCCTTGCAAGAGACCCGGTACTTC. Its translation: CASSYGTSGRPLQETRYF.

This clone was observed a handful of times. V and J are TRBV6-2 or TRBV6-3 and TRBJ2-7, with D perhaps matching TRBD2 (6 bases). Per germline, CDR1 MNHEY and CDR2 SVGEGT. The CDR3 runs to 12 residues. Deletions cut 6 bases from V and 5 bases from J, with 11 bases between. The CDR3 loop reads CASRTQRDEQYF. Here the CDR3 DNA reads TGTGCCAGCAGAACGCAGCGGGACGAGCAGTACTTC.

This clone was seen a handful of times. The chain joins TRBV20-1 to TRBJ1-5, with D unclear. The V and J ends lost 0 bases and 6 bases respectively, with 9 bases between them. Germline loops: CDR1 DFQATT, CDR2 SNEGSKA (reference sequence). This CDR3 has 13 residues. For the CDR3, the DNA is TGCAGTGCTAGAGATCTTTGGGGTCAGCCCCAGCATTTT. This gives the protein CSARDLWGQPQHF.

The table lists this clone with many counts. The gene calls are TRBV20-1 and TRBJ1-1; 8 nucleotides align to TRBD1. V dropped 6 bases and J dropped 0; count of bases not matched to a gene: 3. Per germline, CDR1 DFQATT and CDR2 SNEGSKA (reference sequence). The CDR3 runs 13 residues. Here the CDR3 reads CSARTGMNTEAFF. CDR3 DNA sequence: TGCAGTGCCCGGACAGGGATGAACACTGAAGCTTTCTTT.

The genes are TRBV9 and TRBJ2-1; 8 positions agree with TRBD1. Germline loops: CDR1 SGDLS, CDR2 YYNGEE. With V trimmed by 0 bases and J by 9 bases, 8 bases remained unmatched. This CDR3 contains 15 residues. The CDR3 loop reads CASSVEISGGVEQFF. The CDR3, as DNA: TGTGCCAGCAGCGTAGAAATCTCAGGGGGCGTTGAGCAGTTCTTC.

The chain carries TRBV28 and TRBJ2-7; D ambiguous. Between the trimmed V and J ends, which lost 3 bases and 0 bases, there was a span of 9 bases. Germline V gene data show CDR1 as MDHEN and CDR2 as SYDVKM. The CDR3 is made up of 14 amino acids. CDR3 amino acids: CASSFPPPSYEQYF. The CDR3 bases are TGTGCCAGCAGTTTCCCACCCCCCTCCTACGAGCAGTACTTC.

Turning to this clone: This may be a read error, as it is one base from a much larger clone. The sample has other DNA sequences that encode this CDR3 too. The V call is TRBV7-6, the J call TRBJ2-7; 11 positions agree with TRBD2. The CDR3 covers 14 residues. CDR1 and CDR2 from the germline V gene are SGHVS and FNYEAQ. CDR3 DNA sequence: TGTGCAAGCAGCCCCGGACTAGCGGGTAACGAGCAGTACTTC. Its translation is CASSPGLAGNEQYF.

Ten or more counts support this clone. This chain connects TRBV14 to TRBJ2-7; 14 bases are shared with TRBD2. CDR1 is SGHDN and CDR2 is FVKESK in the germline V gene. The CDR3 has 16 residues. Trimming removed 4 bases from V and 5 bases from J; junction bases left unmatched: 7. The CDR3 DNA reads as TGTGCCAGCAGCCTCTTGGGACTAGCGGGAGCCCACGAGCAGTACTTC. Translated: CASSLLGLAGAHEQYF.

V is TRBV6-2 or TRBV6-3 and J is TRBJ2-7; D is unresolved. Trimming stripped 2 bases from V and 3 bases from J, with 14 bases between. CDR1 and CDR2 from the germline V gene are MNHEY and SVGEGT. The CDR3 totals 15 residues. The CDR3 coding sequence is TGTGCCAGCAGTTACAATATGGGATGGGGCTACGAGCAGTACTTC. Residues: CASSYNMGWGYEQYF.